Sequencing of this TCR beta chain was carried out in a study of shared clonotypes between healthy human individuals. Study findings and constraints: Generation probability values for non-shared clonotypes were lower than those for clonotypes shared by all four donors.

The data were produced by immunoSEQ multiplex PCR, yet TCRdb's version contains in-frame clones alone and is incomplete. The sample shows 2,500,000 or so clones, 90% to 95% of them seen only once. For this clone: No antigen is known for it.

This TCR was sampled from a man between 18 and 29 years old in good health. Some clones in this sample may be carry-over from other donors' samples. The sample taken for sequencing was naive CD4+ T cells from PBMCs. Subset denoted: CD45RA+ positively selected.

CDR3 sequence (DNA): TGCGCCAGCAGCGGTGAAGGAAAGGGAACTAATGAAAAACTGTTTTTT. Protein: CASSGEGKGTNEKLFF. The J gene is TRBJ1-4, the V gene TRBV5-1; D is unclear. The CDR3 is 16 residues long. Germline V gene sequence: CDR1 SGHRS, CDR2 YFSETQ. The V and J ends lost 4 bases and 1 base respectively, with 14 bases between them.